This T cell receptor (beta chain) was recorded in a study of blood T cell repertoires in COVID-19. Background on the study: Sources were T cells, B-cell-depleted T cells, or PBMCs; the material itself was cDNA or gDNA.

Method: immunoSEQ multiplex PCR; TCRdb's copy keeps in-frame clones and lacks some. The data contain 250,000 to 300,000 clones, more than 70% of them singletons. Study members were between about 18 and 95 years old and lived in 24 US regions. This TCR came from a woman aged 55-70 years in a cohort exposed to, infected with or recovered from COVID-19 (not recorded which). Sample: PBMCs or T cells enriched from blood (not recorded which).

The CDR3 DNA reads as TGTGCCAGCAGTGACTCGTGGGGGACAGGGAAGAACACTGAAGCTTTCTTT. As protein: CASSDSWGTGKNTEAFF. This chain uses TRBV6-4 with TRBJ1-1; 9 nucleotides align to TRBD1. CDR1 is MRHNA, CDR2 SNTAGT, per germline. CDR3 length: 17 residues. V shed 0 bases and J 1 base; nucleotides not matched to a gene: 6.